These T cell receptor beta chains were read from a single sample in a study of cytomegalovirus exposure and HLA in healthy donors. Produced via immunoSEQ multiplex PCR; TCRdb's table is partial and in-frame only. Among hundreds of thousands of clones listed, approximately 80% were seen once. The sequencing input was PBMCs. Every receptor here comes from a boy aged 2 to 10 in good health and CMV-seronegative. CDR3s include the opening cysteine and the closing phenylalanine or tryptophan. D genes are given only for firm matches. Clone size, where shown, is once, few, many, or a class for clones that have expanded.

TRBJ1-2	NA	once	TRBV7-2	CASRKAGTDGYTF	TGTGCCAGCAGGAAGGCGGGGACTGATGGCTACACCTTC
TRBJ2-5	NA	NA	TRBV19	CASTTTTGETQYF	TGTGCCAGTACCACGACCACAGGAGAGACCCAGTACTTC
TRBJ1-1	NA	NA	TRBV7-9	CASRPPEDVLWNTEAFF	TGTGCCAGCAGACCCCCGGAGGACGTTCTTTGGAACACTGAAGCTTTCTTT
TRBJ1-1	NA	NA	TRBV6-5	CASSVFQRQAFF	TGTGCCAGCAGTGTATTCCAGCGCCAAGCTTTCTTT
TRBJ2-7	TRBD1	NA	TRBV10-2	CATSLRDRSYEQYF	TGCGCCACCTCACTTCGGGACAGATCCTACGAGCAGTACTTC
TRBJ1-5	NA	NA	TRBV23-1	CASSQQQRGRKAQHF	TGCGCCAGCAGTCAACAACAAAGAGGCCGCAAAGCCCAGCATTTT
TRBJ2-1	TRBD2	NA	TRBV15	CATSDFLAGGSNEQFF	TGTGCCACCAGCGATTTCCTAGCGGGAGGATCCAATGAGCAGTTCTTC
TRBJ1-5	NA	once	TRBV19	CASSIVQENQPQHF	TGTGCCAGTAGTATAGTACAGGAGAATCAGCCCCAGCATTTT
TRBJ2-1	NA	NA	TRBV10-3	CAISGSSGSSYNEQFF	TGTGCCATCAGCGGCTCAAGCGGTAGCTCCTACAATGAGCAGTTCTTC
TRBJ1-1	NA	NA	TRBV29-1	CSDLTVNTEAFF	TGCAGCGACCTGACAGTGAACACTGAAGCTTTCTTT
TRBJ1-1	NA	NA	TRBV6-1	CASSAGMNTEAFF	TGTGCCAGCAGTGCAGGGATGAACACTGAAGCTTTCTTT
TRBJ2-3	TRBD1	few	TRBV4-1	CASSGQGGTDTQYF	TGCGCCAGCAGCGGACAGGGGGGTACAGATACGCAGTATTTT
TRBJ2-1	TRBD2	NA	TRBV6-5	CASSPSGGTVAFF	TGTGCCAGCAGTCCTAGCGGGGGGACGGTCGCGTTCTTC
TRBJ2-1	TRBD1	NA	TRBV10-2	CASLPGQGVNNEQFF	TGCGCCAGTCTCCCAGGACAGGGGGTCAACAATGAGCAGTTCTTC
TRBJ2-7	NA	few	TRBV4-1	CASSQDIGTESYEQYF	TGCGCCAGCAGCCAAGATATAGGAACAGAGTCCTACGAGCAGTACTTC
TRBJ2-7	TRBD2	NA	TRBV29-1	CSVGLADHRNEQYF	TGCAGCGTTGGGCTAGCGGACCATCGGAACGAGCAGTACTTC
TRBJ2-1	NA	NA	TRBV19	CASSIGRESDNEQFF	TGTGCCAGTAGTATAGGGCGGGAATCCGACAATGAGCAGTTCTTC
TRBJ2-2	NA	NA	TRBV29-1	CSCRTDNTGELFF	TGCAGTTGTAGGACAGACAACACCGGGGAGCTGTTTTTT
TRBJ2-3	TRBD2	once	TRBV7-8	CASRPSGAYPTDTQYF	TGTGCCAGCAGACCTAGCGGGGCCTACCCCACAGATACGCAGTATTTT
TRBJ1-2	NA	NA	TRBV29-1	CSVEGQGTGYTF	TGCAGCGTTGAAGGGCAGGGAACCGGCTACACCTTC
TRBJ1-5	NA	NA	TRBV5-6	CASSLGRQFNQPQHF	TGTGCCAGCAGCCTGGGGCGACAGTTCAATCAGCCCCAGCATTTT
TRBJ2-7	TRBD2	NA	TRBV15	CATSRDPPSGYPYEQYF	TGTGCCACCAGCAGAGACCCGCCTAGCGGATATCCCTACGAGCAGTACTTC
TRBJ1-5	NA	NA	TRBV12-5	CASGLLPTGTNQPQHF	TGTGCTAGTGGTTTGCTTCCGACAGGTACGAATCAGCCCCAGCATTTT
TRBJ1-3	TRBD1	NA	TRBV19	CASSSSRDRAFISGNTIYF	TGTGCCAGTAGCTCAAGCCGGGACAGGGCCTTTATCTCTGGAAACACCATATATTTT
TRBJ2-3	TRBD2	NA	TRBV2	CASRGPIAGGLTDTQYF	TGTGCCAGCAGGGGCCCTATAGCGGGGGGGTTAACAGATACGCAGTATTTT
TRBJ2-3	TRBD2	NA	TRBV12-5	CASGLVGSGRITDTQYF	TGTGCTAGTGGTTTGGTAGGCAGCGGGAGAATAACAGATACGCAGTATTTT
TRBJ1-1	NA	NA	TRBV19	CASSELDIMNTEAFF	TGTGCCAGTAGTGAACTGGACATTATGAACACTGAAGCTTTCTTT
TRBJ2-4	TRBD1	once	TRBV6-6	CASSTPGQGQYF	TGTGCCAGCAGTACTCCGGGACAGGGGCAGTACTTC
TRBJ1-3	NA	NA	TRBV19	CASSIVGNTIYF	TGTGCCAGTAGTATAGTAGGAAACACCATATATTTT
TRBJ2-3	NA	NA	TRBV25-1	CASSEFAGHTDTQYF	TGTGCCAGCAGTGAATTTGCCGGACACACAGATACGCAGTATTTT
TRBJ2-1	TRBD2	few	TRBV25-1	CASSYAGGCEQFF	TGTGCCAGCAGTTATGCGGGGGGTTGCGAGCAGTTCTTC
TRBJ2-7	NA	NA	TRBV27	CASSLAGMSGEQYF	TGTGCCAGCAGCCTGGCGGGAATGTCTGGAGAGCAGTACTTC
TRBJ1-6	NA	NA	TRBV5-4	CASSLYGGVESPLHF	TGTGCCAGCAGCTTGTATGGGGGGGTTGAATCACCCCTCCACTTT
TRBJ2-3	TRBD1	NA	TRBV6-1	CASSEFPGGDTQYF	TGTGCCAGCAGTGAATTTCCAGGGGGAGATACGCAGTATTTT
TRBJ2-3	NA	NA	TRBV27	CASSTILTHPSTDTQYF	TGTGCCAGCAGCACTATCTTAACACACCCAAGCACAGATACGCAGTATTTT
TRBJ1-4	TRBD1	few	TRBV25-1	CASSAPGQALLEKLFF	TGTGCCAGCAGTGCGCCCGGACAGGCCTTATTGGAAAAACTGTTTTTT
TRBJ1-2	TRBD1	NA	TRBV6-6	CASTRGEYGYTF	TGTGCCAGCACCAGGGGGGAGTATGGCTACACCTTC
TRBJ1-5	NA	NA	TRBV15	CATSRDASPQHF	TGTGCCACCAGCAGAGATGCGAGCCCCCAGCATTTT
TRBJ1-2	TRBD1	NA	TRBV6-1	CASSQGDRGYYGYTF	TGTGCCAGCAGCCAAGGGGACAGGGGATACTATGGCTACACCTTC
TRBJ1-1	NA	NA	TRBV18	CASSPEVTTEAFF	TGTGCCAGCTCACCCGAGGTGACTACTGAAGCTTTCTTT
TRBJ1-5	NA	NA	TRBV10-3	CAISDVRTANQPQHF	TGTGCCATCAGTGATGTTAGGACAGCTAATCAGCCCCAGCATTTT
TRBJ1-6	TRBD1	NA	TRBV27	CASSPWTGYYNSPLHF	TGTGCCAGCAGTCCCTGGACAGGGTATTATAATTCACCCCTCCACTTT